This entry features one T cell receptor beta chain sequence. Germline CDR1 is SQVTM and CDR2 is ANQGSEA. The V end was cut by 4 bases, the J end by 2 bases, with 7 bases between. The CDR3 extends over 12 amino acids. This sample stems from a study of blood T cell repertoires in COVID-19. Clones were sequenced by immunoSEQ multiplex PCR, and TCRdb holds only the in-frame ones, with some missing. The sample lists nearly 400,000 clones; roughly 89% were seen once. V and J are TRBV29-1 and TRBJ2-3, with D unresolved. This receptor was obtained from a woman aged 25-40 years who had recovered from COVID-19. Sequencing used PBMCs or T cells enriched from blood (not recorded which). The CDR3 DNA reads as TGCAGCGTTGGGGCTTCCACAGATACGCAGTATTTT. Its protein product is CSVGASTDTQYF.